The clone carrying this T cell receptor beta chain was observed many times. Its antigen remains unknown. This sample was included in a study of glioma-infiltrating T cells. On the study more broadly: Glioma patients had dexamethasone for six or fewer days before surgery. Overall study results and limits: Gliomas, especially low-grade, showed above-expected tissue-blood divergence; non-neoplastic patients showed below.

The iRepertoire nested amplicon-rescue multiplex PCR amplified TCR alpha and beta CDR3s from RNA. TCRdb re-analysed the multiplex PCR reads in MiXCR, keeping a single row per CDR3 protein. Among more than 350,000 distinct CDR3 sequences listed, 41% were seen once. Germline loops: CDR1 DFQATT, CDR2 SNEGSKA (reference sequence). The CDR3 length is 15 residues. J lost 4 bases, V lost 0 bases, and 5 bases had no gene match. This chain joins TRBV20-1 and TRBJ2-1, with TRBD2 identical over 8 bases. The TCR sequence derives from a human donor with low-grade glioma or glioblastoma, undergoing nonglioma brain surgery, or in good health (not recorded which). Material: glioma tissue, nonneoplastic brain tissue, or PBMCs (not recorded which). The CDR3 sequence is CSARDTQREYNEQFF. The CDR3, as DNA: TGCAGTGCTAGAGATACCCAGCGGGAGTACAATGAGCAGTTCTTC.